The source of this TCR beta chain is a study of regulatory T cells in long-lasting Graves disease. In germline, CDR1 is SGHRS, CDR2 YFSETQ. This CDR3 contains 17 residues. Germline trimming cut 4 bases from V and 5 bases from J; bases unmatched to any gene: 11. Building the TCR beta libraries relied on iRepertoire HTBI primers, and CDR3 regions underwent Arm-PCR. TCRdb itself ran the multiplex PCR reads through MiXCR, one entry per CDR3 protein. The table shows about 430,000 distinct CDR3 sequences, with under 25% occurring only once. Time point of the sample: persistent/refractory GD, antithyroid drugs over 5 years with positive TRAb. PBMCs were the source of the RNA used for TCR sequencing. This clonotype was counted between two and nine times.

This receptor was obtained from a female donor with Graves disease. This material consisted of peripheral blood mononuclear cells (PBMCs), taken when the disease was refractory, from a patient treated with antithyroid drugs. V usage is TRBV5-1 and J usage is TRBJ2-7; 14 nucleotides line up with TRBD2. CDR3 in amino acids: CASSGHGTSGSLDEQYF. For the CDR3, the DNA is TGCGCCAGCAGCGGACACGGGACTAGCGGGAGTCTCGACGAGCAGTACTTC.